This passage covers 14 T cell receptor beta chains from one sample sequenced in a study of blood T cell repertoires in COVID-19. The data were produced by immunoSEQ multiplex PCR, yet TCRdb's version contains in-frame clones alone and is incomplete. Of more than 250,000 clones in the sample, over 75% are singletons; the top ten hold around 2.1%. Sequenced: PBMCs or T cells enriched from blood (not recorded which). These receptors were collected from a man in his thirties or forties who had recovered from COVID-19.

The chain recombines TRBV9 with TRBJ2-3, with TRBD1 as a possible D gene (6 bases). Trimming pared 0 bases from V and 4 bases from J, leaving 12 bases between. The CDR3 length is 15 residues. Germline lookup yields CDR1 SGDLS and CDR2 YYNGEE. CDR3 nucleotide sequence: TGTGCCAGCAGCGTAGCCGGCAACAGGGCAGATACGCAGTATTTT. Protein product: CASSVAGNRADTQYF.

CDR3 sequence (DNA): TGTGCCAGTAGTCCCCGACAGGGTTATCAGCCCCAGCATTTT. Amino acids: CASSPRQGYQPQHF. This chain uses TRBV19 with TRBJ1-5, with TRBD1 identical over 7 bases. Germline V lookup: CDR1 LNHDA, CDR2 SQIVND (reference sequence). This CDR3 has 14 amino acids. V lost 5 bases and J lost 5; bases outside the gene matches: 6.

The chain links TRBV6-6 to TRBJ1-1; 7 bases line up with TRBD1. This CDR3 region has 13 residues. The V gene's germline CDR1 is MNHNY and CDR2 SVGAGI (reference sequence). V gave up 6 bases and J gave up 2 bases; unmatched junction bases: 3. DNA for the CDR3: TGTGCCAGCAGCCACAGGGGCAACACTGAAGCTTTCTTT. This codes for CASSHRGNTEAFF.

V gene TRBV29-1 combines with J gene TRBJ2-1, with 13 bases fitting TRBD2. With 4 bases clipped from V and 1 base from J, the junction kept 7 bases outside the gene matches. Germline CDR1 is SQVTM and CDR2 is ANQGSEA. This CDR3 spans 17 amino acids. CDR3 coding DNA: TGCAGCGTTGGGGGGACTAGCGGGGACAGTTCCTACAATGAGCAGTTCTTC. Translated, it gives CSVGGTSGDSSYNEQFF.

V and J are TRBV10-3 and TRBJ1-6; 8 nucleotides align to TRBD1. This CDR3 is built from 14 residues. V gave up 7 bases and J gave up 8 bases; unmatched junction bases: 7. The germline CDR1 and CDR2 sequences are ENHRY and SYGVKD. The CDR3 loop reads CAINDRGGDSPLHF. DNA of the CDR3: TGTGCCATCAACGACAGGGGTGGGGATTCACCCCTCCACTTT.

The rearrangement joins TRBV7-6 to TRBJ2-1; 7 bases are a match to TRBD2. The CDR3 is 15 amino acids. Germline CDR1 SGHVS, CDR2 FNYEAQ. V trimming: 0 bases; J trimming: 12 bases; junction bases outside the gene matches: 11. The CDR3 DNA reads as TGTGCCAGCAGCTTAGCTGTGGGGGGGGTAGGTACGCAGTTCTTC. Protein product: CASSLAVGGVGTQFF.

J is TRBJ2-7 and V is TRBV12-3 or TRBV12-4; D is unclear. The V gene lost 6 bases and the J gene lost 3 bases, with 12 bases spanning the gap. This CDR3 is built from 13 residues. CDR3 DNA: TGTGCCAGCAGAGAGACAAATTACTACGAGCAGTACTTC. Translated: CASRETNYYEQYF.

The V gene is TRBV29-1, the J gene TRBJ2-7, with D possibly TRBD1 on 5 matching bases. Trimming took 3 bases from V and 3 from J, leaving 12 bases between them. Germline assignment: CDR1 SQVTM and CDR2 ANQGSEA. The CDR3 consists of 13 residues. The CDR3 spells CSVEKDTGYEQYF. DNA of the CDR3: TGCAGCGTTGAGAAGGACACTGGCTACGAGCAGTACTTC.

This CDR3 is CASSEGAGGSYNEQFF. The CDR3 DNA sequence: TGTGCCAGCAGCGAGGGAGCGGGGGGATCCTACAATGAGCAGTTCTTC. This chain uses TRBV2 with TRBJ2-1, with 9 bases that match TRBD2. CDR1 SNHLY and CDR2 FYNNEI come from the germline V gene. The CDR3 is 16 residues long. V shed 6 bases and J 1 base; nucleotides not matched to a gene: 7.

The chain uses TRBV7-9 and TRBJ1-6; D is undetermined. The V end lost 11 bases, the J end lost 0 bases, and 11 bases lay between the germline ends. CDR1 and CDR2 (germline): SEHNR, FQNEAQ (reference sequence). The CDR3 consists of 14 residues. CDR3: CASNRGSYNSPLHF. The CDR3 nucleotides read TGTGCCTCAAACCGGGGCTCCTATAATTCACCCCTCCACTTT.

The rearrangement uses TRBV5-6 and TRBJ1-3; no firm D call. CDR3 length: 15 residues. Trimming stripped 4 bases from V and 0 bases from J, with 11 bases between. Germline values: CDR1 SGHDT, CDR2 YYEEEE. The CDR3 nucleotides read TGTGCCAGCAGCCTCTCATACTTCTCTGGAAACACCATATATTTT. Residues: CASSLSYFSGNTIYF. Looking up the rest from reference TRBV5-6 and TRBJ1-3 gives the full variable domain: DAGVTQSPTHLIKTRGQQVTLRCSPKSGHDTVSWYQQALGQGPQFIFQYYEEEERQRGNFPDRFSGHQFPNYSSELNVNALLLGDSALYLCASSLSYFSGNTIYFGEGSWLTVV.

The chain combines TRBV7-8 with TRBJ1-2; D is perhaps TRBD1 (5 bases). With 4 bases removed from V and 8 bases from J, the gap between germline ends came to 14 bases. Germline V gene lookup returns CDR1 SGHVS and CDR2 FQNEAQ. The CDR3 is made up of 13 amino acids. The CDR3 DNA is TGTGCCAGCAGCTCAGTGGGGCTAGGGGGCTACACCTTC. This codes for CASSSVGLGGYTF.

Comment on this clone: The same CDR3 can be traced to other DNA sequences in this sample. This sequence joins TRBV9 and TRBJ2-3; D is possibly TRBD1 (5 bases). The CDR3 has 15 residues. V shed 0 bases and J shed 0 bases, with 8 bases lying between them. The germline gives CDR1 SGDLS, CDR2 YYNGEE. The CDR3 DNA sequence: TGTGCCAGCAGCGTAGTAGCAGGGAGCACAGATACGCAGTATTTT. This gives the protein CASSVVAGSTDTQYF.

The rearrangement uses TRBV10-3 and TRBJ1-5; D is unresolved. V gave up 6 bases and J gave up 2 bases, with 11 bases separating them. This CDR3 is built from 14 residues. Germline V gene lookup returns CDR1 ENHRY and CDR2 SYGVKD. The CDR3 spells CAISGEGGNQPQHF. Written as DNA, the CDR3 is TGTGCCATCAGCGGGGAGGGAGGCAATCAGCCCCAGCATTTT.